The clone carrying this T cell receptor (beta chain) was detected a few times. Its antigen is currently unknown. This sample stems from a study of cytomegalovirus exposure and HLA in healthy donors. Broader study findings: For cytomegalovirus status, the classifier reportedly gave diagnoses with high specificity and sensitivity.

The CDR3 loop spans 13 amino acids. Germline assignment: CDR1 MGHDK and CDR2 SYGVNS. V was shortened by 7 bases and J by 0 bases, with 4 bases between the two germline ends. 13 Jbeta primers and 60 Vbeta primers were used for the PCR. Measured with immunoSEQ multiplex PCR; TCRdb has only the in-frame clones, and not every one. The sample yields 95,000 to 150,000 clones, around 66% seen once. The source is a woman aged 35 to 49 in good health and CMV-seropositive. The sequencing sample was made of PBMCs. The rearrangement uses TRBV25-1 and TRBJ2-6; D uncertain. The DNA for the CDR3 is TGTGCCAGCACTCTCTCTGGGGCCAACGTCCTGACTTTC. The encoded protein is CASTLSGANVLTF.